This T cell receptor beta chain was captured by sequencing in a study of blood T cell repertoires in COVID-19. The germline V gene has CDR1 SGHRS and CDR2 YFSETQ. The V and J ends lost 7 bases and 2 bases, in that order; junction bases with no gene match: 7. The CDR3 is made up of 14 amino acids. TCRdb's table, derived via immunoSEQ multiplex PCR, lists solely in-frame clones and lacks some. The sample consists of tens of thousands of clones, around nine tenths of them appearing once. This chain uses TRBV5-1 with TRBJ1-1; 8 bases fit TRBD1. The specimen sequenced was peripheral blood. The sequence was collected from a man in his 60s with active COVID-19. Written as DNA, the CDR3 is TGCGCCAGCGGCAGGGGGCTCGAAAACACTGAAGCTTTCTTT. Its protein is CASGRGLENTEAFF.